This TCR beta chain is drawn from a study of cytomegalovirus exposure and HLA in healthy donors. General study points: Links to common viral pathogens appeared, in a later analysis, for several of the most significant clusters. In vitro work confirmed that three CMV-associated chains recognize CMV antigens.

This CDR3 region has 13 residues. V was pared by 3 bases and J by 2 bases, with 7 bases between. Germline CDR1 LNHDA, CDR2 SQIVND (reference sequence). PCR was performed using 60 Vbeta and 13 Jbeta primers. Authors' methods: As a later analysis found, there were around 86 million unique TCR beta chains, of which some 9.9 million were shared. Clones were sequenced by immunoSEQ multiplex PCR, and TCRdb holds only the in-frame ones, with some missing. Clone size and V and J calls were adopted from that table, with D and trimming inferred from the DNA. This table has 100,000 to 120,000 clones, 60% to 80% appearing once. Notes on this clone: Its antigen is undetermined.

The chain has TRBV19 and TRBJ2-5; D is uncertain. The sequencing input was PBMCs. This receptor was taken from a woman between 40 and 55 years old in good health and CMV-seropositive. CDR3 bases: TGTGCCAGTAGTATTAACTTACAAGAGACCCAGTACTTC. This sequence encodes CASSINLQETQYF.